The 12 T cell receptor beta chains reported below all come from one sample, sequenced in a study of blood T cell repertoires in COVID-19. Clones were read by immunoSEQ multiplex PCR, and TCRdb kept only the in-frame ones, dropping some. This sample has around 72,000 clones, with 91% found just once. Source material: peripheral blood. The receptors stem from a human donor with active COVID-19. The donor label of this sample is uncertain.

J is TRBJ2-1 and V is TRBV6-1; 11 nucleotides match TRBD2. V lost 3 bases, J lost 7 bases, and 8 bases stayed unmatched. CDR1 is MNHNS, CDR2 SASEGT, per germline. CDR3 length equals 16 residues. This CDR3 reads CASSDPGLAVSNEQFF. The CDR3 region has the DNA TGTGCCAGCAGTGACCCGGGACTAGCGGTCTCGAATGAGCAGTTCTTC.

The gene calls are TRBV7-9 and TRBJ2-7; 10 nucleotides agree with TRBD2. Trimming cost V 1 base and J 9 bases; bases outside gene matches: 12. CDR3 length: 16 residues. CDR1 and CDR2 from the germline V gene are SEHNR and FQNEAQ (reference sequence). CDR3 bases: TGTGCCAGCAGCTTAGAGGGAGTAGCGGGAGGCTTCGGGCAGTACTTC. Amino acid sequence: CASSLEGVAGGFGQYF. The full variable domain, its missing parts supplied by reference TRBV7-9 and TRBJ2-7, is DTGVSQNPRHKITKRGQNVTFRCDPISEHNRLYWYRQTLGQGPEFLTYFQNEAQLEKSRLLSDRFSAERPKGSFSTLEIQRTEQGDSAMYLCASSLEGVAGGFGQYFGPGTRLTVT.

The chain joins TRBV7-8 to TRBJ2-5, with a tentative D call TRBD1 (6 bases). Trimming removed 5 bases at V and 0 bases at J, with 16 bases between. CDR3 size: 16 residues. The germline CDR1 and CDR2 sequences are SGHVS and FQNEAQ. CDR3 DNA sequence: TGTGCCAGCAGCCAGACCGACAGGTTGTACCAAGAGACCCAGTACTTC. This codes for CASSQTDRLYQETQYF.

This clone occurred once. This rearrangement joins TRBV24-1 to TRBJ2-1, with 9 bases fitting TRBD1. V lost 4 bases, J lost 8 bases, and 14 bases stayed unmatched. Germline V gives CDR1 KGHDR, CDR2 SFDVKD. CDR3 length: 17 residues. CDR3 DNA: TGTGCCACCAGTGACTCCCCCCCGGGACAGGGTTTGGATGAGCAGTTCTTC. This translates into CATSDSPPGQGLDEQFF.

V usage is TRBV5-1 and J usage is TRBJ2-7; TRBD1 aligns across 9 bases. This CDR3 region has 14 residues. With V trimmed by 4 bases and J by 3 bases, 5 bases remained unmatched. Germline V gene lookup returns CDR1 SGHRS and CDR2 YFSETQ. Here the CDR3 reads CASSARDRDYEQYF. The CDR3 coding sequence is TGCGCCAGCAGCGCCCGGGACAGGGACTACGAGCAGTACTTC.

This chain connects TRBV7-2 to TRBJ2-4; 8 bases fit TRBD1. The V gene's germline CDR1 is SGHTA and CDR2 FQGNSA. This CDR3 contains 16 residues. The V gene end was trimmed by 7 bases and the J gene end by 0 bases; junction bases not matched to a gene: 8. CDR3 in amino acids: CASTPGGLLAKNIQYF. The DNA of the CDR3 is TGTGCCAGCACCCCAGGGGGCCTTTTAGCCAAAAACATTCAGTACTTC.

The rearrangement links TRBV5-1 to TRBJ1-1, with TRBD1 as a possible D gene (6 bases). This CDR3 contains 14 residues. The V gene's germline CDR1 is SGHRS and CDR2 YFSETQ. V lost 4 bases, J lost 1 base, and 11 bases lay in between. CDR3 amino acids: CASSRQGPNTEAFF. The CDR3 nucleotides are TGCGCCAGCAGCCGGCAGGGGCCGAACACTGAAGCTTTCTTT.

V gene TRBV4-1 combines with J gene TRBJ2-7; 7 positions match TRBD2. Germline values: CDR1 MGHRA, CDR2 YSYEKL. The trim removed 6 bases at V and 5 bases at J, leaving 7 bases unmatched. The CDR3 length is 13 residues. CDR3 nucleotide sequence: TGCGCCAGCAGTGGACTAGTAACTGACGAGCAGTACTTC. As protein: CASSGLVTDEQYF.

The chain recombines TRBV14 with TRBJ2-7; 7 bases agree with TRBD2. Germline V gene data show CDR1 as SGHDN and CDR2 as FVKESK. The junction had 2 bases not matched to a gene; V was cut back by 4 bases and J by 2 bases. The CDR3 has 13 amino acids. CDR3 DNA sequence: TGTGCCAGCAGCCGGGACTACACCTACGAGCAGTACTTC. Amino acid sequence: CASSRDYTYEQYF.

The chain joins TRBV18 to TRBJ2-5; D gene uncertain. In germline, CDR1 is KGHSH, CDR2 LQKENI. This CDR3 has 15 residues. The germline V and J ends were trimmed by 3 bases and 1 base, with 12 bases remaining between them. CDR3: CASSPSFVSQETQYF. The CDR3 DNA is TGTGCCAGCTCACCGTCCTTCGTCAGCCAAGAGACCCAGTACTTC.

The rearrangement uses TRBV4-1 and TRBJ1-2; D is ambiguous. From germline, CDR1 is MGHRA and CDR2 YSYEKL. The CDR3 totals 13 residues. The ends were cut back, 5 bases at V and 3 bases at J, with 10 bases in the middle. CDR3: CASSYGFDYGYTF. As DNA, the CDR3 is TGCGCCAGCAGCTACGGGTTCGACTATGGCTACACCTTC.

This clone was seen only once. The chain links TRBV18 to TRBJ2-1; D unresolved. This CDR3 has 15 residues. The germline V gene has CDR1 KGHSH and CDR2 LQKENI. Trimming took 2 bases from V and 2 from J, leaving 10 bases between them. CDR3 sequence: CASSPARLTYNEQFF. The CDR3 DNA reads as TGTGCCAGCTCACCAGCGCGCCTGACCTACAATGAGCAGTTCTTC.